A single T cell receptor (beta chain) is shown here with its context. Its antigen specificity is not known. Nothing much larger sits one base from this clone, and base qualities are not available. CDR1 and CDR2 are drawn from the germline V gene (reference sequence): LNHDA, SQIVND. CDR3 length: 14 amino acids, cysteine to phenylalanine. The only DNA kept is the CDR3, 42 bases in frame from the first base. Trimming costs V 3 bases and J 2 bases, and their ends lie 10 bases apart. This entry belongs to a study of immune characteristics of hereditary and idiopathic chronic pancreatitis. Concerning the study at large: Local pancreatic immune cells and TCRbeta repertoires were profiled in hereditary and idiopathic chronic pancreatitis and were compared with control organ donor pancreases. TCRbeta sequencing included 5 control pancreases, under 10 pancreases with hereditary chronic pancreatitis and about six pancreases with idiopathic chronic pancreatitis. The gDNA-based approach was selected because minimal in vitro experimental manipulation of pancreas-infiltrating T cells was involved. General conclusions and limits of the study: Compared with controls, both chronic pancreatitis groups had significantly higher TCRbeta repertoire diversity and lower clonality. Differences in Vbeta-Jbeta gene family usage, including TRBV10, TRBV19, TRBV23 and TRBV5, were found between hereditary and idiopathic chronic pancreatitis. Among 13 chronic pancreatitis patients, a positive correlation was found between numbers of productive TCR rearrangements and disease severity scores. Because patient tissue could be obtained only at the time of TPIAT, immune findings may have been influenced by differences in disease duration. The study did not include chronic pancreatitis caused by alcohol use.

Chronic pancreatitis pancreas tissue came from patients undergoing total pancreatectomy with islet autotransplantation (TPIAT). Included chronic pancreatitis patients had no known history of diabetes. For TCRbeta sequencing, genomic DNA was extracted directly from bulk pancreas tissue, without T cell sorting. Pancreas tissues from patients and organ donors were collected consecutively at two US centers. The library was prepared using the immunoSEQ multiplex PCR assay. The TCRbeta CDR3 region and neighboring sequences were amplified from pancreatic genomic DNA and then sequenced. The authors processed their data as follows. Repertoire diversity was measured as a mean normalized Shannon-Wiener index, alongside productive clonality and productive rearrangement counts. The nonparametric Mann-Whitney U test was used to compare repertoire metrics between the control and chronic pancreatitis groups. CDR3beta sequences with identical amino acid composition and length across subjects were defined as shared clonotypes. Here the immuneACCESS table is served through TCRdb, limited to in-frame sequences with V and J called. Missing clones are a known gap in these copies; in checked studies unresolved V genes cover under half, and the rest lacks a known reason. V, J and clone size were drawn from that table, and D and trimming were deduced from the DNA. The sample has over 11,000 clones on record, around 79% of them singletons. The ten most abundant clones make up approximately 15% of the sample.

This receptor was identified in a human donor with chronic pancreatitis. The chain is made from TRBV19 and TRBJ2-5; confidence is insufficient to name the D gene. Material for sequencing was pancreas tissue with hereditary chronic pancreatitis. CDR3 reads: CASSMTSTQETQYF. The bases read TGTGCCAGTAGTATGACTTCCACGCAAGAGACCCAGTACTTC.